Described below is a single TCR beta chain sequence and its context. This sample was included in a study of T cell changes during pregnancy in multiple sclerosis. Germline V gene sequence: CDR1 LNHDA, CDR2 SQIVND (reference sequence). V lost 4 bases, J lost 5 bases, and 15 bases stayed unmatched. This CDR3 region has 17 residues. Profiled with immunoSEQ multiplex PCR; TCRdb holds only in-frame clones, not every one. The sample has about 98,000 clones, about 91% seen once. Sample: peripheral blood, taken after pregnancy. This clonotype was obtained from a female donor in good health, enrolled as a control in a pregnancy study. V gene TRBV19 combines with J gene TRBJ2-5, with 8 nucleotides matching TRBD1. The CDR3 sequence is CASSNWTGKQGVETQYF. DNA for the CDR3: TGTGCCAGTAGTAACTGGACAGGGAAGCAAGGTGTCGAGACCCAGTACTTC.